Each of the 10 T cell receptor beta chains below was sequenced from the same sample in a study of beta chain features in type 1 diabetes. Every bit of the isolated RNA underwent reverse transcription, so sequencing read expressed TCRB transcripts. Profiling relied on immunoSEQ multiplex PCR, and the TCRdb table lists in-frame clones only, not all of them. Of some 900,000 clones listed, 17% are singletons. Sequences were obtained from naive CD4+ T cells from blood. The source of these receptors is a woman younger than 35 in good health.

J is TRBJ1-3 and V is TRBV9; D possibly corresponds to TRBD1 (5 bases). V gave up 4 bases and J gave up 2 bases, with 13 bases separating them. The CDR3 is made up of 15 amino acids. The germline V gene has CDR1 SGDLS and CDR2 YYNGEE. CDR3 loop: CASSTSGATGNTIYF. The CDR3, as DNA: TGTGCCAGCAGCACCTCCGGGGCTACTGGAAACACCATATATTTT.

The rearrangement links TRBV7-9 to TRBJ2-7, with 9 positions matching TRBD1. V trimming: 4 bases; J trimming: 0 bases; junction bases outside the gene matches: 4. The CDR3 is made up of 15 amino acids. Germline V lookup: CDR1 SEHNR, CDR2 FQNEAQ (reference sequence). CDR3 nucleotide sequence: TGTGCCAGCAGCTACCGGGGACAGGGCTCCTACGAGCAGTACTTC. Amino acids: CASSYRGQGSYEQYF. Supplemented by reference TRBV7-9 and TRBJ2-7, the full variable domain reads DTGVSQNPRHKITKRGQNVTFRCDPISEHNRLYWYRQTLGQGPEFLTYFQNEAQLEKSRLLSDRFSAERPKGSFSTLEIQRTEQGDSAMYLCASSYRGQGSYEQYFGPGTRLTVT.

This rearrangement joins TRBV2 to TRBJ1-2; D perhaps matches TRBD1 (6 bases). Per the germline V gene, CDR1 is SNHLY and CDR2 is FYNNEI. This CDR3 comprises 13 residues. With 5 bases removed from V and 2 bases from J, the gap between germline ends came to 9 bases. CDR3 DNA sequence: TGTGCCAGCAGTCCACAGGGAAACTATGGCTACACCTTC. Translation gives CASSPQGNYGYTF.

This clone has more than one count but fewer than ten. Here the CDR3 DNA reads TGCGCCAGCCCAGACAGGCCTCTCGGGGTCATTCAGTACTTC. As protein: CASPDRPLGVIQYF. The rearrangement joins TRBV5-1 to TRBJ2-4, with TRBD1 as a possible D gene (6 bases). Germline CDR1 reads SGHRS; CDR2 reads YFSETQ. The V end lost 7 bases, the J end lost 9 bases, and 20 bases lay between the germline ends. The CDR3 consists of 14 residues.

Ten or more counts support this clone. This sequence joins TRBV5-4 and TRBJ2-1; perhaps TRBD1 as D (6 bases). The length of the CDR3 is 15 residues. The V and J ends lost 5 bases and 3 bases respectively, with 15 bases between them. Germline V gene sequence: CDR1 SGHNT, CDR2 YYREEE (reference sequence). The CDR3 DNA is TGTGCCAGCAGACCGAGGGGGAGCGGCTACAATGAGCAGTTCTTC. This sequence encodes CASRPRGSGYNEQFF.

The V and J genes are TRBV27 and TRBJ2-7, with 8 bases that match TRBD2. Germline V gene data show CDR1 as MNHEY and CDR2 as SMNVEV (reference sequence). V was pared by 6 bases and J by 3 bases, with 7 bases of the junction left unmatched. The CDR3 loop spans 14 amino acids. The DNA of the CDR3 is TGTGCCAGCAGCATAGCGGGACCCTTCTACGAGCAGTACTTC. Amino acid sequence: CASSIAGPFYEQYF.

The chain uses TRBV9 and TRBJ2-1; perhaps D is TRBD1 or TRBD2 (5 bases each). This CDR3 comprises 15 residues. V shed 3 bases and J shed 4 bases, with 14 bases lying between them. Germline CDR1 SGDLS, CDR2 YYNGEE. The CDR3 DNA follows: TGTGCCAGCAGCGGTAGGGACCGATCATACAATGAGCAGTTCTTC. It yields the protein CASSGRDRSYNEQFF.

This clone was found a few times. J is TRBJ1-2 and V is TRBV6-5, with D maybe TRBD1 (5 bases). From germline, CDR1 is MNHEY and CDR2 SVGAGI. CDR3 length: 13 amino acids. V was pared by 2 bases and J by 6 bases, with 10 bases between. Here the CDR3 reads CASSYPGADGYTF. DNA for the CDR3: TGTGCCAGCAGTTACCCTGGGGCTGATGGCTACACCTTC.

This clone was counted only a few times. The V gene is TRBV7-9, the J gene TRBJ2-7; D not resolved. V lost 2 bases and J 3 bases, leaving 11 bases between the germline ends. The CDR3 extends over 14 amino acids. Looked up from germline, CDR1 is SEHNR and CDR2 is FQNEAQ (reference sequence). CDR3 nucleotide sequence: TGTGCCAGCAGCTTACATGCGGTGATCTACGAGCAGTACTTC. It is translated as CASSLHAVIYEQYF.

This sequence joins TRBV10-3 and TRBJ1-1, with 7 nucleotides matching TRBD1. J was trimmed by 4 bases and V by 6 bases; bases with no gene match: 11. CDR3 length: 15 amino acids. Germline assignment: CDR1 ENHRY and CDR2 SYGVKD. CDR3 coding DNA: TGTGCCATCAGCGCTCTGGACAGGCCGACCACTGAAGCTTTCTTT. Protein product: CAISALDRPTTEAFF.